One and the same sample provided the 26 T cell receptor beta chains below, sequenced in a study of T cell responses to AZD1222 COVID-19 vaccine. Profiled with immunoSEQ multiplex PCR; TCRdb holds only in-frame clones, not every one. The sample carries approximately 160,000 clones, 90% to 95% recorded once. The sample consisted of peripheral blood, taken on day 0 of AZD1222 vaccination. These TCRs come from an adult in good health.

The chain couples TRBV23-1 to TRBJ2-7; D is possibly TRBD2 (6 bases). TRBV23-1 belongs to the ORF category, with a function that is uncertain. V was shortened by 2 bases and J by 2 bases, with 16 bases between the two germline ends. CDR3 length: 16 amino acids. CDR3 region: CASSQPGKQRAYEQYF. CDR3 DNA: TGCGCCAGCAGTCAACCTGGGAAACAGCGGGCCTACGAGCAGTACTTC.

The V call is TRBV5-1, the J call TRBJ1-4, with 7 bases that match TRBD1. The V gene end was trimmed by 4 bases and the J gene end by 6 bases; junction bases not matched to a gene: 3. Germline lookup yields CDR1 SGHRS and CDR2 YFSETQ. This CDR3 contains 13 residues. The CDR3 sequence: CASSRQGDEKLFF. The DNA for the CDR3 is TGCGCCAGCAGCAGACAGGGAGATGAAAAACTGTTTTTT.

Here the CDR3 DNA reads TGTGCCAGCAGCCTGGGGCTTGGAGAGACCCAGTACTTC. Residues: CASSLGLGETQYF. The chain couples TRBV3-1 (or the pseudogene TRBV3-2) to TRBJ2-5; D perhaps matches TRBD1 (5 bases). The CDR3 runs to 13 residues. In germline, CDR1 is LGHDT, CDR2 YNNKEL (reference sequence). Trimming pared 4 bases from V and 4 bases from J, leaving 10 bases between.

The V gene is TRBV5-1, the J gene TRBJ1-4; 7 nucleotides agree with TRBD1. The CDR3 totals 15 residues. V was clipped by 5 bases and J by 6 bases; unmatched bases: 10. CDR1 is SGHRS and CDR2 is YFSETQ in the germline V gene. CDR3 region: CASSGGGAMDEKLFF. CDR3 in DNA: TGCGCCAGCAGTGGAGGGGGCGCAATGGATGAAAAACTGTTTTTT.

The chain links TRBV2 to TRBJ2-2, with a weak D call TRBD2 (7 bases). The CDR3 has 16 residues. Germline values: CDR1 SNHLY, CDR2 FYNNEI. V dropped 8 bases and J dropped 4 bases, with 20 bases sitting between them. For the CDR3, the DNA is TGTGCCAGCCGGCCGTTCGGGGGGCCCGGCACCGGGGAGCTGTTTTTT. Amino acid sequence: CASRPFGGPGTGELFF. Full variable domain (outside the CDR3, taken from reference TRBV2 and TRBJ2-2): EPEVTQTPSHQVTQMGQEVILRCVPISNHLYFYWYRQILGQKVEFLVSFYNNEISEKSEIFDDQFSVERPDGSNFTLKIRSTKLEDSAMYFCASRPFGGPGTGELFFGEGSRLTVL.

The chain is built from TRBV5-1 and TRBJ1-4; D is uncertain. The germline gives CDR1 SGHRS, CDR2 YFSETQ. This CDR3 is built from 15 residues. Deletions cut 0 bases from V and 4 bases from J, with 10 bases between. In DNA form, the CDR3 reads TGCGCCAGCAGCTTGGCCGCCAGTTTTAATGAAAAACTGTTTTTT. Translation gives CASSLAASFNEKLFF.

J is TRBJ2-5 and V is TRBV3-1 (or the pseudogene TRBV3-2); tentatively, D is TRBD1 (6 bases). Germline CDR1 is LGHDT and CDR2 is YNNKEL (reference sequence). CDR3 length: 13 residues. Deletions cut 8 bases from V and 5 bases from J, with 15 bases between. In nucleotides, the CDR3 is TGTGCCAGCGGGTGGGGGCTAGTGGAGACCCAGTACTTC. Translated: CASGWGLVETQYF.

J is TRBJ2-2 and V is TRBV5-1; 8 bases match TRBD1. The CDR3 consists of 16 residues. V lost 9 bases to trimming and J lost 3 bases; unmatched junction nucleotides: 13. Germline V lookup: CDR1 SGHRS, CDR2 YFSETQ. CDR3 in amino acids: CATALNPTGDTGELFF. The CDR3 DNA reads as TGCGCCACCGCTTTAAATCCGACAGGGGACACCGGGGAGCTGTTTTTT.

The gene calls are TRBV18 and TRBJ1-2; D not resolved. The CDR3 has 15 amino acids. Trimming removed 2 bases from V and 3 bases from J, with 13 bases in between. Germline V lookup: CDR1 KGHSH, CDR2 LQKENI. The CDR3 DNA reads as TGTGCCAGCTCACCAAGGCAGGAGGTCGACTATGGCTACACCTTC. Amino acids: CASSPRQEVDYGYTF.

In its sample, this clone was seen once. The rearrangement joins TRBV5-1 to TRBJ2-7, with 9 nucleotides matching TRBD1. V was clipped by 3 bases and J by 7 bases; unmatched bases: 5. The CDR3 runs to 13 residues. Germline-derived CDR1 and CDR2 are SGHRS and YFSETQ. The CDR3 loop reads CASSSGQGGEQYF. The CDR3 DNA reads TGCGCCAGCAGCTCGGGACAGGGCGGAGAGCAGTACTTC.

The chain links TRBV18 to TRBJ1-6; the D is unclear. Germline-derived CDR1 and CDR2 are KGHSH and LQKENI. V was clipped by 3 bases and J by 0 bases, with 9 bases between them. There are 16 residues in the CDR3. The CDR3 DNA sequence: TGTGCCAGCTCACCGCTCTCTAGCTCCTATAATTCACCCCTCCACTTT. Translation gives CASSPLSSSYNSPLHF.

The chain joins TRBV3-1 (or the pseudogene TRBV3-2) to TRBJ2-5; 11 bases agree with TRBD2. In germline, CDR1 is LGHDT, CDR2 YNNKEL (reference sequence). The CDR3 sequence is 14 residues long. V dropped 5 bases and J dropped 5; count of bases not matched to a gene: 4. The CDR3 region is CASSTRTSGETQYF. For the CDR3, the DNA is TGTGCCAGCAGCACGCGGACTAGCGGGGAGACCCAGTACTTC.

The CDR3: CASSLHRRGGLLRADTQYF. The CDR3 region has the DNA TGTGCCAGCAGCTTACATCGTCGCGGGGGGCTTCTAAGGGCAGATACGCAGTATTTT. This sequence joins TRBV5-4 and TRBJ2-3, with 8 bases fitting TRBD2. The trim removed 2 bases at V and 4 bases at J, leaving 18 bases unmatched. CDR3 length equals 19 residues. Germline lookup yields CDR1 SGHNT and CDR2 YYREEE (reference sequence).

The chain combines TRBV11-3 with TRBJ1-4; 8 nucleotides agree with TRBD1. V dropped 3 bases and J dropped 7; count of bases not matched to a gene: 10. CDR1 and CDR2 (germline): SGHNT, YENEEA. CDR3 length: 16 amino acids. In nucleotides, the CDR3 is TGTGCCAGCAGCTTTCCTAACAGGGGGGAGGGTGAAAAACTGTTTTTT. Encoded protein: CASSFPNRGEGEKLFF.

The chain is built from TRBV2 and TRBJ1-2; 7 positions agree with TRBD1. The V gene end was trimmed by 6 bases and the J gene end by 4 bases; junction bases not matched to a gene: 14. The CDR3 runs to 16 residues. Germline CDR1 reads SNHLY; CDR2 reads FYNNEI. Here the CDR3 DNA reads TGTGCCAGCAGCGCCGGGAGGGGACAGAGATTCTATGGCTACACCTTC. This codes for CASSAGRGQRFYGYTF. Based on the CDR3 plus reference TRBV2 and TRBJ1-2, the full variable domain is EPEVTQTPSHQVTQMGQEVILRCVPISNHLYFYWYRQILGQKVEFLVSFYNNEISEKSEIFDDQFSVERPDGSNFTLKIRSTKLEDSAMYFCASSAGRGQRFYGYTFGSGTRLTVV.

The chain links TRBV9 to TRBJ2-1; D call uncertain. CDR3 size: 12 residues. Trimming took 4 bases from V and 5 from J, leaving 7 bases between them. Germline assignment: CDR1 SGDLS and CDR2 YYNGEE. This CDR3 is CASSPRDNEQFF. The CDR3 bases are TGTGCCAGCAGCCCCCGGGACAATGAGCAGTTCTTC.

The gene calls are TRBV28 and TRBJ2-7; D perhaps matches TRBD2 (6 bases). The V end was cut by 4 bases, the J end by 1 base, with 17 bases between. This CDR3 is 16 amino acids long. In germline, CDR1 is MDHEN, CDR2 SYDVKM. The CDR3 spells CASSYVLAGPSYEQYF. The DNA for the CDR3 is TGTGCCAGCAGTTACGTCTTGGCGGGACCGTCCTACGAGCAGTACTTC. The complete variable domain, with remaining parts taken from reference TRBV28 and TRBJ2-7, reads DVKVTQSSRYLVKRTGEKVFLECVQDMDHENMFWYRQDPGLGLRLIYFSYDVKMKEKGDIPEGYSVSREKKERFSLILESASTNQTSMYLCASSYVLAGPSYEQYFGPGTRLTVT.

The rearrangement uses TRBV28 and TRBJ2-3; D remains unclear. CDR1 is MDHEN and CDR2 is SYDVKM in the germline V gene. V lost 3 bases and J lost 4, with 5 bases in between. The CDR3 length is 12 residues. The CDR3 region is CASSFQSDTQYF. The CDR3 region has the DNA TGTGCCAGCAGTTTTCAGTCAGATACGCAGTATTTT.

V gene TRBV3-1 (or the pseudogene TRBV3-2) combines with J gene TRBJ1-3; the D gene is possibly TRBD1 (5 bases). Looked up from germline, CDR1 is LGHDT and CDR2 is YNNKEL (reference sequence). The ends were cut back, 4 bases at V and 1 base at J, with 20 bases in the middle. The CDR3 has 18 amino acids. CDR3 nucleotide sequence: TGTGCCAGCAGCCGAGGGGAGAGTTGGGGCGGATCTGGAAACACCATATATTTT. This sequence encodes CASSRGESWGGSGNTIYF.

The V gene is TRBV5-4, the J gene TRBJ1-2, with 9 bases aligning to TRBD1. This CDR3 contains 15 residues. In germline, CDR1 is SGHNT, CDR2 YYREEE (reference sequence). The V and J ends lost 4 bases and 8 bases, in that order; junction bases with no gene match: 12. The CDR3 nucleotides are TGTGCCAGCAGCCAATGGGACAGGGAGTCTTACGGCTACACCTTC. It translates to CASSQWDRESYGYTF.

The J gene is TRBJ1-1, the V gene TRBV2; 8 bases match TRBD1. V was clipped by 3 bases and J by 6 bases; unmatched bases: 0. CDR3 size: 12 residues. Germline V CDR1 and CDR2: SNHLY, FYNNEI. CDR3 bases: TGTGCCAGCAGTGACAGGGGGCCTGAAGCTTTCTTT. Its protein product is CASSDRGPEAFF.

The V and J genes are TRBV19 and TRBJ1-2; maybe TRBD1 (6 bases). V was shortened by 5 bases and J by 4 bases, with 14 bases between the two germline ends. Per germline, CDR1 LNHDA and CDR2 SQIVND (reference sequence). The CDR3 runs 14 residues. CDR3 nucleotide sequence: TGTGCCAGTAGTCCAGGGGTTTTCGGCTATGGCTACACCTTC. Translated: CASSPGVFGYGYTF.

The genes are TRBV9 and TRBJ1-2; TRBD1 matches 7 bases. Germline lookup yields CDR1 SGDLS and CDR2 YYNGEE. The CDR3 contains 12 residues. J gave up 4 bases and V 4 bases, and 1 base lay outside the gene matches. This chain's CDR3 is CASSQGGYGYTF. In nucleotides, the CDR3 is TGTGCCAGCAGCCAGGGGGGCTATGGCTACACCTTC.

This clone was picked up one time. The chain combines TRBV2 with TRBJ2-5; no definite D call. Deletions cut 6 bases from V and 3 bases from J, with 8 bases between. CDR1 and CDR2 from the germline V gene are SNHLY and FYNNEI. The CDR3 sequence is 12 residues long. In DNA, the CDR3 is TGTGCCAGCAGCGGGCCTGAAGAGACCCAGTACTTC. It codes for CASSGPEETQYF.

This clone has a single count. The rearrangement joins TRBV5-1 to TRBJ1-1, with D maybe TRBD1 (5 bases). The CDR3 covers 11 residues. V was cut by 4 bases and J by 10 bases, with 11 bases left in between. Looked up from germline, CDR1 is SGHRS and CDR2 is YFSETQ. DNA for the CDR3: TGCGCCAGCAGCACAGGTAGTGCAGCTTTCTTT. Protein sequence: CASSTGSAAFF.

This chain links TRBV24-1 with TRBJ1-1, with D possibly being TRBD1 (6 bases). The germline gives CDR1 KGHDR, CDR2 SFDVKD. The CDR3 is 16 amino acids. The V gene lost 3 bases and the J gene lost 6 bases, with 19 bases spanning the gap. CDR3 DNA sequence: TGTGCCACCAGTGATACTTCTGGGGGGCGCGAAGCTGAAGCTTTCTTT. Residues: CATSDTSGGREAEAFF.